Shown below are 23 T cell receptor beta chains from a single sample sequenced in a study of cytomegalovirus exposure and HLA in healthy donors. Primers: 60 Vbeta forward and 13 Jbeta reverse. Profiling relied on immunoSEQ multiplex PCR, and the TCRdb table lists in-frame clones only, not all of them. The sample records 150,000 to 200,000 clones, 77% being singletons. Sequencing used PBMCs. Every receptor here comes from a man between 18 and 29 years old in good health and CMV-seronegative.

The chain couples TRBV7-9 to TRBJ2-7; 9 bases map to TRBD2. There are 15 residues in the CDR3. V dropped 3 bases and J dropped 7; count of bases not matched to a gene: 10. CDR1 and CDR2 (germline): SEHNR, FQNEAQ (reference sequence). For the CDR3, the DNA is TGTGCCAGCAGCTTCCTAGCGGGAATGGCTAGTGAGCAGTACTTC. Encoded protein: CASSFLAGMASEQYF. Supplemented by reference TRBV7-9 and TRBJ2-7, the full variable domain reads DTGVSQNPRHKITKRGQNVTFRCDPISEHNRLYWYRQTLGQGPEFLTYFQNEAQLEKSRLLSDRFSAERPKGSFSTLEIQRTEQGDSAMYLCASSFLAGMASEQYFGPGTRLTVT.

V and J are TRBV7-3 and TRBJ1-1, with D possibly matching TRBD1 (6 bases). V lost 5 bases, J lost 5 bases, and 24 bases lay in between. Germline assignment: CDR1 SGHTA and CDR2 FQGTGA. The CDR3 extends over 17 amino acids. The CDR3, as DNA: TGTGCCAGCAGCCCATCCGGTGGACGGGGGGCGATAACTGAAGCTTTCTTT. This translates into CASSPSGGRGAITEAFF. The full variable domain, in which reference TRBV7-3 and TRBJ1-1 provide the parts outside the CDR3, is GAGVSQTPSNKVTEKGKYVELRCDPISGHTALYWYRQSLGQGPEFLIYFQGTGAADDSGLPNDRFFAVRPEGSVSTLKIQRTERGDSAVYLCASSPSGGRGAITEAFFGQGTRLTVV.

This clone occurred a few times. The chain carries TRBV29-1 and TRBJ2-5, with D possibly being TRBD1 (5 bases). With 2 bases removed from V and 4 bases from J, the gap between germline ends came to 5 bases. Germline values: CDR1 SQVTM, CDR2 ANQGSEA. This CDR3 region has 11 residues. The CDR3 bases are TGCAGCGTTGAAAGGGGAGAGACCCAGTACTTC. The encoded protein is CSVERGETQYF.

The table lists this clone with a few counts. This chain connects TRBV5-1 to TRBJ1-1; D is ambiguous. The CDR3 loop spans 17 amino acids. The germline gives CDR1 SGHRS, CDR2 YFSETQ. V was cut by 0 bases and J by 0 bases, with 15 bases left in between. The CDR3 nucleotides are TGCGCCAGCAGCTTGGTGGTGCAAACAATCATGAACACTGAAGCTTTCTTT. Translated, it gives CASSLVVQTIMNTEAFF.

This chain joins TRBV15 and TRBJ1-5; D not resolved. Trimming left V 7 bases short and J 10 bases short, with 11 bases between. From germline, CDR1 is LNHNV and CDR2 YYDKDF (reference sequence). The CDR3 is 11 residues long. The CDR3 sequence is CATNGIGPQHF. CDR3 DNA sequence: TGTGCCACCAACGGGATCGGACCCCAGCATTTT.

The chain recombines TRBV7-9 with TRBJ2-7; 9 nucleotides agree with TRBD1. This CDR3 contains 14 residues. Germline V gene data show CDR1 as SEHNR and CDR2 as FQNEAQ (reference sequence). V dropped 0 bases and J dropped 4; count of bases not matched to a gene: 1. The CDR3 spells CASSLAGQGYEQYF. CDR3 bases: TGTGCCAGCAGCTTAGCGGGACAGGGTTACGAGCAGTACTTC.

V usage is TRBV5-4 and J usage is TRBJ1-1; 9 bases line up with TRBD1. This CDR3 comprises 16 residues. V shed 4 bases and J 3 bases; nucleotides not matched to a gene: 10. The germline V gene has CDR1 SGHNT and CDR2 YYREEE (reference sequence). CDR3 coding DNA: TGTGCCAGCAGCCCCGGACAGGGGAGGGGTGACACTGAAGCTTTCTTT. Translated, it gives CASSPGQGRGDTEAFF. Together with reference TRBV5-4 and TRBJ1-1, the CDR3 gives the full variable domain: ETGVTQSPTHLIKTRGQQVTLRCSSQSGHNTVSWYQQALGQGPQFIFQYYREEENGRGNFPPRFSGLQFPNYSSELNVNALELDDSALYLCASSPGQGRGDTEAFFGQGTRLTVV.

CDR3 residues: CASSKGLAKNIQYF. In DNA form, the CDR3 reads TGTGCCAGCAGCAAAGGACTAGCCAAAAACATTCAGTACTTC. The chain uses TRBV21-1 and TRBJ2-4; the table's TRBD2 call for D was not verified on the DNA. TRBV21-1 counts as a pseudogene. The CDR3 spans 14 residues.

Remarks on this clone: Other DNA sequences in the sample encode the same CDR3. The gene calls are TRBV6-6 and TRBJ2-7, with 7 bases identical to TRBD2. V lost 2 bases and J lost 1; bases outside the gene matches: 5. The CDR3 spans 15 residues. Germline V lookup: CDR1 MNHNY, CDR2 SVGAGI (reference sequence). DNA for the CDR3: TGTGCCAGCAGTTACCCGAGCGGGGCATCCTACGAGCAGTACTTC. It specifies CASSYPSGASYEQYF.

The chain carries TRBV15 and TRBJ1-2; 10 bases map to TRBD1. Germline trimming cut 0 bases from V and 4 bases from J; bases unmatched to any gene: 5. Germline V gene lookup returns CDR1 LNHNV and CDR2 YYDKDF (reference sequence). The CDR3 length is 16 residues. CDR3 protein: CATSRDKGTGVYGYTF. The CDR3 DNA is TGTGCCACCAGCAGAGATAAAGGGACAGGGGTCTATGGCTACACCTTC.

This clone has a single count. CDR3 sequence (DNA): TGTGCCTGGGACTCAGGGGAGAACACCGGGGAGCTGTTTTTT. Residues: CAWDSGENTGELFF. V gene TRBV30 combines with J gene TRBJ2-2; tentatively, D is TRBD1 (6 bases). The CDR3 runs 14 residues. Germline loops: CDR1 GTSNPN, CDR2 SVGIG (reference sequence). V lost 5 bases, J lost 1 base, and 11 bases lay in between. Combining the CDR3 with reference TRBV30 and TRBJ2-2 gives the whole variable domain SQTIHQWPATLVQPVGSPLSLECTVEGTSNPNLYWYRQAAGRGLQLLFYSVGIGQISSEVPQNLSASRPQDRQFILSSKKLLLSDSGFYLCAWDSGENTGELFFGEGSRLTVL.

The rearrangement uses TRBV7-3 and TRBJ2-2, with 11 positions matching TRBD2. V was clipped by 2 bases and J by 5 bases; unmatched bases: 7. Germline V gives CDR1 SGHTA, CDR2 FQGTGA. The CDR3 has 17 amino acids. The CDR3 spells CASSLSLGLADTGELFF. The CDR3 DNA reads as TGTGCCAGCAGCTTATCCTTGGGACTAGCGGATACCGGGGAGCTGTTTTTT. Full variable domain (rest looked up from reference TRBV7-3 and TRBJ2-2): GAGVSQTPSNKVTEKGKYVELRCDPISGHTALYWYRQSLGQGPEFLIYFQGTGAADDSGLPNDRFFAVRPEGSVSTLKIQRTERGDSAVYLCASSLSLGLADTGELFFGEGSRLTVL.

This clone has only a few counts. The gene calls are TRBV9 and TRBJ2-7, with 8 bases identical to TRBD2. The CDR3 spans 15 residues. The trim removed 3 bases at V and 2 bases at J, leaving 7 bases unmatched. Germline V lookup: CDR1 SGDLS, CDR2 YYNGEE. The CDR3 here is CASSALAGAPYEQYF. CDR3 in DNA: TGTGCCAGCAGCGCTCTAGCGGGCGCTCCCTACGAGCAGTACTTC.

V is TRBV18 and J is TRBJ2-2; 8 bases fit TRBD1. CDR1 is KGHSH, CDR2 LQKENI, per germline. J gave up 1 base and V 6 bases, and 4 bases lay outside the gene matches. The CDR3 consists of 15 residues. CDR3 amino acids: CASSWDRRNTGELFF. The CDR3 nucleotides read TGTGCCAGCTCGTGGGACAGGAGGAACACCGGGGAGCTGTTTTTT. The whole variable domain, remainder taken from reference TRBV18 and TRBJ2-2, is NAGVMQNPRHLVRRRGQEARLRCSPMKGHSHVYWYRQLPEEGLKFMVYLQKENIIDESGMPKERFSAEFPKEGPSILRIQQVVRGDSAAYFCASSWDRRNTGELFFGEGSRLTVL.

This clone has just a few counts. This chain joins TRBV11-2 and TRBJ1-2; D might be TRBD1 (5 bases). Germline V gene sequence: CDR1 SGHAT, CDR2 FQNNGV. The CDR3 totals 13 residues. V lost 2 bases and J 8 bases, leaving 12 bases between the germline ends. DNA of the CDR3: TGTGCCAGCAGCTTATTGGGGGGGGGAGGCTACACCTTC. This sequence encodes CASSLLGGGGYTF. The full variable domain, its missing parts supplied by reference TRBV11-2 and TRBJ1-2, is EAGVAQSPRYKIIEKRQSVAFWCNPISGHATLYWYQQILGQGPKLLIQFQNNGVVDDSQLPKDRFSAERLKGVDSTLKIQPAKLEDSAVYLCASSLLGGGGYTFGSGTRLTVV.

The V gene is TRBV9, the J gene TRBJ2-7, with 8 bases identical to TRBD1. Germline CDR1 reads SGDLS; CDR2 reads YYNGEE. With 0 bases clipped from V and 0 bases from J, the junction kept 5 bases outside the gene matches. The CDR3 length is 16 residues. The CDR3 reads CASSVGWQGASYEQYF. CDR3 DNA sequence: TGTGCCAGCAGCGTAGGTTGGCAGGGGGCCTCCTACGAGCAGTACTTC.

This rearrangement joins TRBV11-2 to TRBJ2-7, with D perhaps TRBD2 (7 bases). The V end was cut by 4 bases, the J end by 5 bases, with 18 bases between. This CDR3 region has 15 residues. The V gene's germline CDR1 is SGHAT and CDR2 FQNNGV. CDR3 amino acids: CASSSAGASLNEQYF. The CDR3 DNA sequence: TGTGCCAGCAGCTCTGCGGGGGCCTCTTTGAACGAGCAGTACTTC.

This clone was seen a few times. The CDR3, as DNA: TGTGCCAGCAGCTTAGGAGGGTCTTCGACCACTGAAGCTTTCTTT. Translation gives CASSLGGSSTTEAFF. V usage is TRBV7-9 and J usage is TRBJ1-1; D remains ambiguous. V was cut by 1 base and J by 4 bases, with 13 bases left in between. This CDR3 region has 15 residues. Germline CDR1 and CDR2: SEHNR and FQNEAQ (reference sequence).

CDR3 amino acids: CASSKSSGGALGQYF. For the CDR3, the DNA is TGTGCCAGCAGTAAATCTAGCGGGGGGGCTTTGGGGCAGTACTTC. V usage is TRBV6-1 and J usage is TRBJ2-7; 12 nucleotides line up with TRBD2. CDR3 length equals 15 residues. Germline V gene data show CDR1 as MNHNS and CDR2 as SASEGT. J gave up 9 bases and V 5 bases, and 11 bases lay outside the gene matches.

CDR3 sequence reads: CASTLRQAQVEQYF. The CDR3 DNA sequence: TGTGCCAGCACTCTACGACAGGCACAAGTCGAGCAGTACTTC. The chain uses TRBV6-1 and TRBJ2-7; the D gene is possibly TRBD1 (6 bases). There are 14 residues in the CDR3. Germline lookup yields CDR1 MNHNS and CDR2 SASEGT. Trimming pared 7 bases from V and 6 bases from J, leaving 19 bases between.

J is TRBJ2-2 and V is TRBV5-1; weak D call: TRBD1 (6 bases). V dropped 0 bases and J dropped 0 bases, with 12 bases sitting between them. Germline loops: CDR1 SGHRS, CDR2 YFSETQ. This CDR3 has 17 amino acids. The CDR3 loop reads CASSLEVWTANTGELFF. The CDR3 DNA is TGCGCCAGCAGCTTGGAGGTCTGGACAGCGAACACCGGGGAGCTGTTTTTT.

Only a few counts were recorded for this clone. This sample also contains other DNA sequences that code for the same CDR3. The chain joins TRBV29-1 to TRBJ2-1; 13 bases fit TRBD2. The CDR3 length is 14 residues. V lost 6 bases and J lost 6; bases outside the gene matches: 5. Germline lookup yields CDR1 SQVTM and CDR2 ANQGSEA. In DNA form, the CDR3 reads TGCAGCGTGGAGAGACTAGCGGGAGGCAATGAGCAGTTCTTC. Translated, it gives CSVERLAGGNEQFF.

The V and J genes are TRBV6-5 and TRBJ2-7; TRBD1 matches at 7 bases. Losses at the gene ends were 6 bases for V and 4 bases for J; bases not matched to a gene: 9. Germline V gives CDR1 MNHEY, CDR2 SVGAGI. This CDR3 is 14 amino acids long. CDR3 region: CASSPSQQGYEQYF. The CDR3 DNA reads TGTGCCAGCAGCCCGTCCCAACAGGGGTACGAGCAGTACTTC.